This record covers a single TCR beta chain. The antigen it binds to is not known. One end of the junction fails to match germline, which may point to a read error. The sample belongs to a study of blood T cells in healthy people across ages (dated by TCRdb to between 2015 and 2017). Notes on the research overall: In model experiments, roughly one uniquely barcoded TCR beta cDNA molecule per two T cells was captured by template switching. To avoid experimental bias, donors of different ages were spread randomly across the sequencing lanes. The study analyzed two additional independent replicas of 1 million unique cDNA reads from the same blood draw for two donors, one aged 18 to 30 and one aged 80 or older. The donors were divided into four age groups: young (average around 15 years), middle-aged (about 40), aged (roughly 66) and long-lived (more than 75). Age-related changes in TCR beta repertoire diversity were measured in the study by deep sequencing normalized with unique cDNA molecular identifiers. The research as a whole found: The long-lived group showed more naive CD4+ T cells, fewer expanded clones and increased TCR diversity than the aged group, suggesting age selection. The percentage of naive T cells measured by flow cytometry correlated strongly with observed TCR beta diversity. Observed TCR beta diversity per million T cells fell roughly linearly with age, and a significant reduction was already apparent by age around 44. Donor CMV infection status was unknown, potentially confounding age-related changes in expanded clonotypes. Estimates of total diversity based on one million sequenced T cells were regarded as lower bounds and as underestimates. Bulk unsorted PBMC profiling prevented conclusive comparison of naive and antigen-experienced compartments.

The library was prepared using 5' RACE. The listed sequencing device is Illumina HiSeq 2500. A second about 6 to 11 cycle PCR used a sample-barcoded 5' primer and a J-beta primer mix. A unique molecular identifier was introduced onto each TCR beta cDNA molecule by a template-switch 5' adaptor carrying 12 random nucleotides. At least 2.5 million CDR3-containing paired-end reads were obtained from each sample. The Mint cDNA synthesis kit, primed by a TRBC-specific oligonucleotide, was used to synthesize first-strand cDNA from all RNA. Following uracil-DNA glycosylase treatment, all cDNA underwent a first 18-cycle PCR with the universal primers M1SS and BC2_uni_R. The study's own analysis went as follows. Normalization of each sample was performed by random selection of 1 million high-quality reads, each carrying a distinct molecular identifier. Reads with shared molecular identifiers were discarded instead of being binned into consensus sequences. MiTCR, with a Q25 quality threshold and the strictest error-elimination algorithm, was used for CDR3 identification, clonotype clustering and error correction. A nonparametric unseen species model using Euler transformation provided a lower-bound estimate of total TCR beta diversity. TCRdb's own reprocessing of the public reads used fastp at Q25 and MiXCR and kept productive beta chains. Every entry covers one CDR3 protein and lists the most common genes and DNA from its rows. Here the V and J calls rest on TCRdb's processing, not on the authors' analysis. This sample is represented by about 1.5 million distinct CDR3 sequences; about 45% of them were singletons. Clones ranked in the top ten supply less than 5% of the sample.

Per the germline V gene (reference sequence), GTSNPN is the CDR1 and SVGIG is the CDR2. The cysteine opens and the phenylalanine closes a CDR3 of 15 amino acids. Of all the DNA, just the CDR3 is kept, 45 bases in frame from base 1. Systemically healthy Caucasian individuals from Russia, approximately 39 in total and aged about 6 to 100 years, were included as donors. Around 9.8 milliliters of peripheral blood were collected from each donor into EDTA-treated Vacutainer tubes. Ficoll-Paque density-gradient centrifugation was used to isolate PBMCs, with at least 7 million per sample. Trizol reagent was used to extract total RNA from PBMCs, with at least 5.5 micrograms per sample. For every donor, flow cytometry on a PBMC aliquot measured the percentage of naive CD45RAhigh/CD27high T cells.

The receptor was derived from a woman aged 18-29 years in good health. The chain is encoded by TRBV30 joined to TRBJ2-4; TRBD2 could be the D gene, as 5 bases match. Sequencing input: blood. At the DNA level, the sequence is TGTGCCTGGAGACTGCGAGGGCGATTCAAAAACAGTCAGTACTTC. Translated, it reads CAWRLRGRFKNSQYF. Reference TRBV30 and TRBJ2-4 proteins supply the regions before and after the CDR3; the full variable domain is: SQTIHQWPATLVQPVGSPLSLECTVEGTSNPNLYWYRQAAGRGLQLLFYSVGIGQISSEVPQNLSASRPQDRQFILSSKKLLLSDSGFYLCAWRLRGRFKNSQYFGAGTRLSVL.